This TCR beta chain appears in the sequencing data of a study of blood T cells in healthy people across ages. Overall study findings and caveats: With age, beta diversity per million T cells declined roughly linearly, significantly by approximately 41. Shifts in expanded clonotypes may have been confounded by donor CMV status, which was unknown.

Details on this clonotype: Antigen: not known.

The germline gives CDR1 DFQATT, CDR2 SNEGSKA (reference sequence). V trimming: 6 bases; J trimming: 1 base; junction bases outside the gene matches: 9. The CDR3 has 15 residues. The use of a sample-barcoded 5' primer and a J-beta primer mix characterized a second PCR of about 6 to 11 cycles. All samples yielded 2.5 million or more CDR3-containing paired-end reads. From the 5' RACE reads, TCRdb called clonotypes with MiXCR, one entry per CDR3 protein. The table lists more than 800,000 distinct CDR3 sequences, 29% of them singletons. Isolating PBMCs gave at least 7 million of these cells per sample. The chain recombines TRBV20-1 with TRBJ2-4, with TRBD1 matching 7 bases. This receptor was obtained from a woman at least 80 years old in good health. The sequenced sample was blood. The DNA of the CDR3 is TGCAGTGCCGCAAGCGCACAGGGGGCCAAAAACATTCAGTACTTC. It is translated as CSAASAQGAKNIQYF.